One and the same sample provided the 8 T cell receptor beta chains below, sequenced in a study of identical twins. TCRdb passed the 5' RACE reads through MiXCR, listing each CDR3 protein once. The sample lists about 240,000 distinct CDR3 sequences; about 7.5% were seen once. This sample was also put to use in a study of yellow fever vaccine responses in identical twins.

Sequenced input: CD8+ T cells sorted from blood. Every receptor here comes from a woman in her late teens or twenties in good health.

This clonotype has just a few counts. This rearrangement joins TRBV7-9 to TRBJ2-1, with 8 bases identical to TRBD1. Trimming removed 4 bases from V and 3 bases from J; junction bases left unmatched: 8. Per germline, CDR1 SEHNR and CDR2 FQNEAQ (reference sequence). CDR3 length equals 16 residues. The CDR3 here is CASSSSGTGNYNEQFF. CDR3 coding DNA: TGTGCCAGCAGCTCTTCCGGGACAGGAAACTACAATGAGCAGTTCTTC.

In its sample, this clonotype was seen a few times. This chain links TRBV28 with TRBJ1-6; D is undetermined. CDR3 length: 14 residues. Trimming removed 2 bases from V and 6 bases from J, with 8 bases in between. Germline lookup yields CDR1 MDHEN and CDR2 SYDVKM. The CDR3 protein is CASSLGSGNSPLHF. The CDR3 region has the DNA TGTGCCAGCAGTTTAGGAAGTGGTAATTCACCCCTCCACTTT. Variable domain in full (rest from reference TRBV28 and TRBJ1-6): DVKVTQSSRYLVKRTGEKVFLECVQDMDHENMFWYRQDPGLGLRLIYFSYDVKMKEKGDIPEGYSVSREKKERFSLILESASTNQTSMYLCASSLGSGNSPLHFGNGTRLTVT.

This clonotype was observed a handful of times. The chain is built from TRBV5-5 and TRBJ2-5; D gene uncertain. The CDR3 runs 13 residues. V lost 6 bases and J lost 0, with 9 bases in between. Germline V lookup: CDR1 SGHKS, CDR2 YYEKEE (reference sequence). DNA for the CDR3: TGTGCCAGCATGGACGATAACCAAGAGACCCAGTACTTC. This codes for CASMDDNQETQYF. The complete variable domain, with remaining parts taken from reference TRBV5-5 and TRBJ2-5, reads DAGVTQSPTHLIKTRGQQVTLRCSPISGHKSVSWYQQVLGQGPQFIFQYYEKEERGRGNFPDRFSARQFPNYSSELNVNALLLGDSALYLCASMDDNQETQYFGPGTRLLVL.

This clonotype was detected many times. The chain carries TRBV24-1 and TRBJ2-7; TRBD1 agrees at 7 bases. Per germline, CDR1 KGHDR and CDR2 SFDVKD. This CDR3 is 16 amino acids long. V lost 4 bases to trimming and J lost 1 base; unmatched junction nucleotides: 9. The CDR3 region has the DNA TGTGCCACCAGTGAGGGGGAACAGGGGCCTTCCTACGAGCAGTACTTC. It specifies CATSEGEQGPSYEQYF.

Comment on this clonotype: Sequence at one end of the junction differs from germline and may be a read error. For the CDR3, the DNA is TGTGCTAGTGGTTCAGGGGAGACTCAGTACTTC. As protein: CASGSGETQYF. The chain is built from TRBV12-5 and TRBJ2-5; D perhaps matches TRBD1 (6 bases). Germline V gives CDR1 LGHNT, CDR2 FRNRAP. This CDR3 is 11 amino acids long.

There are a few counts of this clonotype. The V call is TRBV12-3 or TRBV12-4, the J call TRBJ2-3, with D perhaps TRBD1 (8 bases). V lost 6 bases and J lost 0, with 28 bases in between. The CDR3 is 20 amino acids. The DNA for the CDR3 is TGTGCCAGCAGGGATGACAGGGGAGATCTTGCGGGAGTAAGCACAGATACGCAGTATTTT. This codes for CASRDDRGDLAGVSTDTQYF.

This clonotype has ten or more counts. The gene calls are TRBV5-1 and TRBJ2-7, with 7 nucleotides matching TRBD2. V trimming: 0 bases; J trimming: 7 bases; junction bases outside the gene matches: 16. This CDR3 is 17 amino acids long. CDR1 and CDR2 from the germline V gene are SGHRS and YFSETQ. The CDR3 sequence: CASSLAPVGEGMPEQYV. CDR3 nucleotide sequence: TGCGCCAGCAGCTTGGCCCCGGTTGGGGAGGGAATGCCAGAGCAGTACGTC.

This clonotype was observed many times. This sequence joins TRBV5-1 and TRBJ2-3; D unclear. In germline, CDR1 is SGHRS, CDR2 YFSETQ. The ends were cut back, 0 bases at V and 0 bases at J, with 8 bases in the middle. CDR3 length: 15 amino acids. This CDR3 reads CASSLELSSTDTQYF. The DNA for the CDR3 is TGCGCCAGCAGCTTGGAGTTGAGTAGCACAGATACGCAGTATTTT.